The present TCR beta chain was sequenced within a study of cytomegalovirus exposure and HLA in healthy donors. Study results and caveats: Common viral pathogens seemed to be connected with several of the most significant clusters, according to a later analysis. TCR beta chain V- and J-gene trimming was linked, in a later analysis, to a missense variant in DCLRE1C.

A note on this clone: The antigen remains undetermined.

Per germline, CDR1 SNHLY and CDR2 FYNNEI. With 1 base removed from V and 11 bases from J, the gap between germline ends came to 9 bases. There are 11 residues in the CDR3. PCR was performed using 60 Vbeta and 13 Jbeta primers. Under the authors' procedure: There were around 78 million unique TCR beta chains by a later count, and approximately 10 million of them were shared. The repertoire was sequenced with immunoSEQ multiplex PCR; TCRdb's copy has only in-frame clones and lacks some. That table is the source of V, J and clone size, and D and trimming were worked out from the DNA. The data show 95,000 to 100,000 clones, 75% seen once.

This TCR was recovered from a man aged 50-59 years in good health and CMV-seronegative. V usage is TRBV2 and J usage is TRBJ2-7; the D gene is possibly TRBD1 (5 bases). The sequencing input was PBMCs. The chain's CDR3 is CASSEGPGKYF. The CDR3 DNA reads as TGTGCCAGCAGTGAAGGGCCAGGGAAGTACTTC.